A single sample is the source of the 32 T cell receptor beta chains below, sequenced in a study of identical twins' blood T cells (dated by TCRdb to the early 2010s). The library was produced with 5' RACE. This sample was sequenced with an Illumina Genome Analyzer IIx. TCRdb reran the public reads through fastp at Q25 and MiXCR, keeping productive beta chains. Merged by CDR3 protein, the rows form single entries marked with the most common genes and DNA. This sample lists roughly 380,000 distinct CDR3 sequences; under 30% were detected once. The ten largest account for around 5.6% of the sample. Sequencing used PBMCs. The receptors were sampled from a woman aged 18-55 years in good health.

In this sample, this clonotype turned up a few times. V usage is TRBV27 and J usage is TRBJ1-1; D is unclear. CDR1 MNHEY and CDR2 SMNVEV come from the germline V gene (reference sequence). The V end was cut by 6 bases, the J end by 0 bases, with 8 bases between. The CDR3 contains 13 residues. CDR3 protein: CASRRVLNTEAFF. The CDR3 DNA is TGTGCCAGCAGAAGGGTCCTGAACACTGAAGCTTTCTTT.

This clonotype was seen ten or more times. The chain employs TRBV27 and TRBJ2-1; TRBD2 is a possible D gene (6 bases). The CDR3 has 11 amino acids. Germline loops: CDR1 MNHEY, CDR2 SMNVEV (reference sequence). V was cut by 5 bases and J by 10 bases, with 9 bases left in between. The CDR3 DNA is TGTGCCAGCAGTACTAGCTACGAGCAGTTCTTC. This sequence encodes CASSTSYEQFF.

The CDR3 spells CASSQGARGNYGYTF. As DNA, the CDR3 is TGTGCCAGCAGCCAAGGTGCTCGGGGCAACTATGGCTACACCTTC. The chain employs TRBV3-1 and TRBJ1-2, with D maybe TRBD1 (5 bases). Germline lookup yields CDR1 LGHDT and CDR2 YNNKEL (reference sequence). The CDR3 runs to 15 residues. Trimming pared 1 base from V and 2 bases from J, leaving 11 bases between.

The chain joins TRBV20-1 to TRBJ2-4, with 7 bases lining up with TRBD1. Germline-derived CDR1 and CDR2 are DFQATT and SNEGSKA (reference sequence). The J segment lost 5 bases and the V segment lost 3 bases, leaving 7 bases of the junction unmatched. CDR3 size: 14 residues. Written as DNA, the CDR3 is TGCAGTGCTAGGGGACAGTCGGCCGAAAACATTCAGTACTTC. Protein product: CSARGQSAENIQYF.

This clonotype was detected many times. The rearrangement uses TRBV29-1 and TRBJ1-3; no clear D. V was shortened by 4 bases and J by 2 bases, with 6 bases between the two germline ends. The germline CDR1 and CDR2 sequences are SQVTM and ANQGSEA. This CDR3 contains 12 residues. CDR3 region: CSVVNPGNTIYF. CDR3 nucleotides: TGCAGCGTTGTGAACCCTGGAAACACCATATATTTT. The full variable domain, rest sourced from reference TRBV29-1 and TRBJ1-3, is SAVISQKPSRDICQRGTSLTIQCQVDSQVTMMFWYRQQPGQSLTLIATANQGSEATYESGFVIDKFPISRPNLTFSTLTVSNMSPEDSSIYLCSVVNPGNTIYFGEGSWLTVV.

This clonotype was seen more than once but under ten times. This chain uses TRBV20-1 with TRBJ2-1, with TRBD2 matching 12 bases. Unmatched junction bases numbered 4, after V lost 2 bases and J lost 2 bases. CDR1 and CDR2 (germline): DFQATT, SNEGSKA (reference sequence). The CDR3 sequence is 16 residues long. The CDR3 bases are TGCAGTGCTAGACCTAGCGGGGGGGTCGCCTACAATGAGCAGTTCTTC. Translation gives CSARPSGGVAYNEQFF.

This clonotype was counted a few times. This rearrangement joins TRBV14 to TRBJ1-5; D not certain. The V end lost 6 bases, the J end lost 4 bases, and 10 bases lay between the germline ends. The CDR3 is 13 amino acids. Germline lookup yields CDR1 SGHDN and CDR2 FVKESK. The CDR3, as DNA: TGTGCCAGCAGTCTTTGGGGAAATCAGCCCCAGCATTTT. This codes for CASSLWGNQPQHF.

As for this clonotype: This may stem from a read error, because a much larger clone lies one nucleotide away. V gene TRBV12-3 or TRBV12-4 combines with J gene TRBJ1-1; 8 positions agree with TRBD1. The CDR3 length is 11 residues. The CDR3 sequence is CVSRTGPEAFF. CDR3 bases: TGTGTCTCTCGGACAGGGCCTGAAGCTTTCTTT.

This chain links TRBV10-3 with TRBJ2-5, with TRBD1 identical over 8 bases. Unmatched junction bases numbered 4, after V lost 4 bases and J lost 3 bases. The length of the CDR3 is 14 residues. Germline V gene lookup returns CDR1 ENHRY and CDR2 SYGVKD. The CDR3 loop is CAISGDRGEETQYF. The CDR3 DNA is TGTGCCATCAGTGGAGACAGGGGTGAAGAGACCCAGTACTTC.

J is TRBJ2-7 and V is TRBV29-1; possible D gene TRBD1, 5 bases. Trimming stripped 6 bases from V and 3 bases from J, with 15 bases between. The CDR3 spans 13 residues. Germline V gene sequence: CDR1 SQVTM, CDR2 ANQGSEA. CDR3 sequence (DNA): TGCAGCGTAAAAGGGGCAGACCGCTACGAGCAGTACTTC. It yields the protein CSVKGADRYEQYF.

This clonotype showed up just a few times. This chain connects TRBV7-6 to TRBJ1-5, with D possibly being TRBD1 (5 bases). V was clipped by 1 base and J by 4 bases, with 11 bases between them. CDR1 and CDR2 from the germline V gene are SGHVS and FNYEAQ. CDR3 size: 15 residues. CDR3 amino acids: CASSLEGARNQPQHF. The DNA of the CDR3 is TGTGCCAGCAGCTTAGAAGGGGCGCGGAATCAGCCCCAGCATTTT.

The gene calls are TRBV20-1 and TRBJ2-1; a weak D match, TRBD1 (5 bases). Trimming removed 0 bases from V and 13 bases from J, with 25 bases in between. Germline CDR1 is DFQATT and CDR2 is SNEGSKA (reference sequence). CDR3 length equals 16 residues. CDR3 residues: CSARDKGKIAALRQFF. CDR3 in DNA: TGCAGTGCTAGAGATAAGGGGAAGATTGCGGCCCTTAGACAGTTCTTC.

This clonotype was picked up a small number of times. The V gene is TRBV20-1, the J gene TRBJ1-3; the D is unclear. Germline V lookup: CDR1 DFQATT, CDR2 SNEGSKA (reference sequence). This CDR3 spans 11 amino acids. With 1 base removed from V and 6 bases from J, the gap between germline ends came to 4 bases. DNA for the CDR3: TGCAGTGCTAGAGGGCCAAACACCATATATTTT. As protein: CSARGPNTIYF.

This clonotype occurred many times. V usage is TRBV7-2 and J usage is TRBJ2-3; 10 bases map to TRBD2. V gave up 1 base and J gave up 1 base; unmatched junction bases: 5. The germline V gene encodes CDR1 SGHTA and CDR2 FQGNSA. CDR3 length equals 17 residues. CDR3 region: CASSLGGLAVRTDTQYF. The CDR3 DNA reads TGTGCCAGCAGCTTAGGAGGACTAGCGGTTCGCACAGATACGCAGTATTTT.

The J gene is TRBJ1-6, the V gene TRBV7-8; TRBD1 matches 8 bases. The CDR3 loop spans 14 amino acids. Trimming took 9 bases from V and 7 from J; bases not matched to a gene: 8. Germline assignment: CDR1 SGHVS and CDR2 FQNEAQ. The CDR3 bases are TGTGCCAGTGCGCTCCGGGACAGGAATTCACCCCTCCACTTT. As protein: CASALRDRNSPLHF.

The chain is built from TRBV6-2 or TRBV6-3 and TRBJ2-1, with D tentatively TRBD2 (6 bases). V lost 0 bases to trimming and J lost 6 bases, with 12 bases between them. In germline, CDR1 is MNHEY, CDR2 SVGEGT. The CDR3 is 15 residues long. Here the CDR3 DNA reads TGTGCCAGCAGTTACTCCTCGCGGGGTTCCAATGAGCAGTTCTTC. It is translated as CASSYSSRGSNEQFF.

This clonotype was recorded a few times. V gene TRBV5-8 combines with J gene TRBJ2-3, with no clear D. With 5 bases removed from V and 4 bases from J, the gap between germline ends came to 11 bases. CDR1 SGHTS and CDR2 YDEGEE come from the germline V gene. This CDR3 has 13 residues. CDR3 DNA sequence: TGTGCCAGCAGGGACCACTCTGCAGATACGCAGTATTTT. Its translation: CASRDHSADTQYF. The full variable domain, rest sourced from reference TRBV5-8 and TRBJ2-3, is EAGVTQSPTHLIKTRGQQATLRCSPISGHTSVYWYQQALGLGLQFLLWYDEGEERNRGNFPPRFSGRQFPNYSSELNVNALELEDSALYLCASRDHSADTQYFGPGTRLTVL.

The CDR3: CASSYCAPNSPLHF. Here the CDR3 DNA reads TGTGCCAGCAGTTATTGCGCCCCCAATTCACCCCTCCACTTT. The J gene is TRBJ1-6, the V gene TRBV6-9; D call uncertain. CDR1 is MNHGY, CDR2 SVAAGI, per germline. The CDR3 contains 14 residues. The ends were cut back, 1 base at V and 7 bases at J, with 8 bases in the middle.

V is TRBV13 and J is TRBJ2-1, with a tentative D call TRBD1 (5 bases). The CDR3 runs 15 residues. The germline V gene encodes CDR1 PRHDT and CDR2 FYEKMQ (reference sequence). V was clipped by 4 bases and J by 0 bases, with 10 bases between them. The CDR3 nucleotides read TGTGCCAGCAGCTCAGACAGATACTCCTACAATGAGCAGTTCTTC. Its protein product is CASSSDRYSYNEQFF.

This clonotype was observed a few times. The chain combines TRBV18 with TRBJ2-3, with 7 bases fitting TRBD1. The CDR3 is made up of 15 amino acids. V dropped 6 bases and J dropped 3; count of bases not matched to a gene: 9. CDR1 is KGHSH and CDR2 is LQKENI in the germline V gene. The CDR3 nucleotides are TGTGCCAGCTCCACGGGGACAGATACGACAGATACGCAGTATTTT. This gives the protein CASSTGTDTTDTQYF.

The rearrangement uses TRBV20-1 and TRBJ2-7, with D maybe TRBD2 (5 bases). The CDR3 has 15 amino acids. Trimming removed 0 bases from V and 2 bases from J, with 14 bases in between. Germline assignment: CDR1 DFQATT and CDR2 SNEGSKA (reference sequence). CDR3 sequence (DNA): TGCAGTGCTAGAGATCCGGGGATAACGACCTACGAGCAGTACTTC. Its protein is CSARDPGITTYEQYF.

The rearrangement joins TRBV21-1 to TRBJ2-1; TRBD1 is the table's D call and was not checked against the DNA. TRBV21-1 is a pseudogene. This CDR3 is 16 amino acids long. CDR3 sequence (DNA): TGTGCCAGCAGCAACCCGAGGACCAGCTCCTACAATGAGCAGTTCTTC. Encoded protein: CASSNPRTSSYNEQFF.

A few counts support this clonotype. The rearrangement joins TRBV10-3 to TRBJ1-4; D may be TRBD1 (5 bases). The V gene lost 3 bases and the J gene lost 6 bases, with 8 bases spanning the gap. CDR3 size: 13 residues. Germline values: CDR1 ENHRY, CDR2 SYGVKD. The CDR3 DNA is TGTGCCATCAGTGATGGGGCTGATGAAAAACTGTTTTTT. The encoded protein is CAISDGADEKLFF.

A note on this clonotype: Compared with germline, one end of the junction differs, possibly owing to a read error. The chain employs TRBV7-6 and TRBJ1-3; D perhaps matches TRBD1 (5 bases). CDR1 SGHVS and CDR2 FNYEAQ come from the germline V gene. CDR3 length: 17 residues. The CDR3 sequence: CASSLVRKRGSGSTIYF. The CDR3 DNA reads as TGTGCCAGCAGCTTAGTCAGAAAAAGGGGCTCTGGAAGCACCATATATTTT.

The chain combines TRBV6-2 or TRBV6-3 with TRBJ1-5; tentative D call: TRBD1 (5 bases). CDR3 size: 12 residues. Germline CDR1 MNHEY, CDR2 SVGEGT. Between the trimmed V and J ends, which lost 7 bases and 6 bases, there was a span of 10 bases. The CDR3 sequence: CASKEGRQPQHF. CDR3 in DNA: TGTGCCAGCAAGGAGGGACGTCAGCCCCAGCATTTT.

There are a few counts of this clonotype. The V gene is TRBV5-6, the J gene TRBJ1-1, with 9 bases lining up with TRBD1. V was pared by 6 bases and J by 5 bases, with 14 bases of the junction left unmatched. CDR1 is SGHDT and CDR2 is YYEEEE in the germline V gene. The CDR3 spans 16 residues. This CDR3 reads CASKLEGTGGLTEAFF. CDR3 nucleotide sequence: TGTGCCAGCAAACTCGAGGGAACAGGGGGCTTGACTGAAGCTTTCTTT.

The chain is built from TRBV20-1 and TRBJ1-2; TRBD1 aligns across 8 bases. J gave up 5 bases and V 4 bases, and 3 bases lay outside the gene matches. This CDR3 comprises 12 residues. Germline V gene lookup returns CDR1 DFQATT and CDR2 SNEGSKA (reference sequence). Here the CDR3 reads CSAIGQGYGYTF. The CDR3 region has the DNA TGCAGTGCTATCGGACAGGGATATGGCTACACCTTC.

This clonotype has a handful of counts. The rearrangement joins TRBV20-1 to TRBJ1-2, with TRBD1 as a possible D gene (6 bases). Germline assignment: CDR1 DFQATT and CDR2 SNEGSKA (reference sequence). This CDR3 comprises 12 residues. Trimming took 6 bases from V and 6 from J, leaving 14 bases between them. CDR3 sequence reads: CSAGTGHDGYTF. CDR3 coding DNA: TGCAGTGCGGGAACAGGGCATGATGGCTACACCTTC.

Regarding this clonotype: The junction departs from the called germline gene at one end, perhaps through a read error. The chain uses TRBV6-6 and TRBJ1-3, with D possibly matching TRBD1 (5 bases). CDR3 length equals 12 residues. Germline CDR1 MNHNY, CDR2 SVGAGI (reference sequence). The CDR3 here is CASSYSRGRATF. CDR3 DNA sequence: TGTGCCAGCAGTTACTCGCGGGGCAGGGCTACTTTT.

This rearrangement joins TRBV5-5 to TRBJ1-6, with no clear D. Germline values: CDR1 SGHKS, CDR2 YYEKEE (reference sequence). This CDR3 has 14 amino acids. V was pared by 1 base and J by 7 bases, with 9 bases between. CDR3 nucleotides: TGTGCCAGCAGCTTGCCGGCAGACAATTCACCCCTCCACTTT. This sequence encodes CASSLPADNSPLHF.

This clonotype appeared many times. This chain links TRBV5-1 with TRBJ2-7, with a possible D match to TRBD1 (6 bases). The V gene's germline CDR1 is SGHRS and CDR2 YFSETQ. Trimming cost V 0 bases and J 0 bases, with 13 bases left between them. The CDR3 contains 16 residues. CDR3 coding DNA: TGCGCCAGCAGCTTGGAAGCAGGGGTTGTCTCCTACGAGCAGTACTTC. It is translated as CASSLEAGVVSYEQYF.

The CDR3 DNA follows: TGTGCCAGCAGCTTAAGAGCCCCACCGGGTACTGAAGCTTTCTTT. It codes for CASSLRAPPGTEAFF. The chain employs TRBV7-9 and TRBJ1-1, with D unclear. The ends were cut back, 2 bases at V and 5 bases at J, with 15 bases in the middle. The CDR3 is 15 residues long. Germline assignment: CDR1 SEHNR and CDR2 FQNEAQ (reference sequence).